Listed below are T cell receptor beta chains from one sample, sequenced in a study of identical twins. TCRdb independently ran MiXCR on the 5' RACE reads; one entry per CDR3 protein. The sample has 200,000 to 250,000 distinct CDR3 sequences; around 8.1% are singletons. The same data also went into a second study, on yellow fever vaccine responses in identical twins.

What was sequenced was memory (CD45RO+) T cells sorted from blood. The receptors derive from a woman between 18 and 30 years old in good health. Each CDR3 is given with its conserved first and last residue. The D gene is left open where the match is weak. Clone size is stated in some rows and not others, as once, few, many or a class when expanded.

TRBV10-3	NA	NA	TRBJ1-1	CAISASTGNTEAFF	TGTGCCATCAGTGCATCGACAGGGAACACTGAAGCTTTCTTT
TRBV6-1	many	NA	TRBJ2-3	CASTPLLVADTQYF	TGTGCCAGCACCCCATTGCTAGTAGCAGATACGCAGTATTTT
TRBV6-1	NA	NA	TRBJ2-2	CASSEAPENTGELFF	TGTGCCAGCAGTGAAGCCCCGGAGAACACCGGGGAGCTGTTTTTT
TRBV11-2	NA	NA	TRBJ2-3	CASSRDSGKSTDTQYF	TGTGCCAGCAGCCGCGATAGTGGGAAAAGCACAGATACGCAGTATTTT
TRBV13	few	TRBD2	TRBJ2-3	CALRGLAGFRDTQYF	TGTGCCCTCCGGGGCCTAGCGGGATTCCGAGATACGCAGTATTTT
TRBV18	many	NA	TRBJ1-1	CASSRTAGTLNTEAFF	TGTGCCAGCTCAAGGACAGCCGGAACCTTAAACACTGAAGCTTTCTTT
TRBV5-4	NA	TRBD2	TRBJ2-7	CASSTRLAGEGEQYF	TGTGCCAGCAGCACAAGACTAGCGGGAGAAGGCGAGCAGTACTTC
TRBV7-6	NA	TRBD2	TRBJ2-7	CASTRGREGNEQYF	TGTGCCAGCACCCGAGGTCGGGAGGGTAACGAGCAGTACTTC
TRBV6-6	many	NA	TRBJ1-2	CASSLSGNGGYTF	TGTGCCAGCAGTTTGTCCGGGAACGGTGGCTACACCTTC
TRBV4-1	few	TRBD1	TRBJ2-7	CASSQGQGTEQYF	TGCGCCAGCAGCCAAGGACAGGGAACGGAGCAGTACTTC
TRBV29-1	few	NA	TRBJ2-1	CSGGLYNEQFF	TGCAGCGGGGGATTATACAATGAGCAGTTCTTC
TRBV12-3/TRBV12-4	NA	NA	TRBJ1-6	CASSLDHRGGSPLHF	TGTGCCAGCAGTTTGGACCACCGGGGAGGTTCACCCCTCCACTTT
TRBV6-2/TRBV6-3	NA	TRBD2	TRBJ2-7	CASGLIGGSYEQYF	TGTGCCAGCGGTCTAATCGGCGGGAGCTACGAGCAGTACTTC
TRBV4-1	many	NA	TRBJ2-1	CASSQVDMGLATYNEQFF	TGCGCCAGCAGCCAAGTAGATATGGGGCTAGCGACCTACAATGAGCAGTTCTTC
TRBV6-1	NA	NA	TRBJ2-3	CASSREQTDTQYF	TGTGCCAGCAGCAGGGAGCAAACAGATACGCAGTATTTT
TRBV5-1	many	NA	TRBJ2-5	CASRTGTEETQYF	TGCGCCAGCAGGACCGGGACGGAAGAGACCCAGTACTTC
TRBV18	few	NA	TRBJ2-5	CASSPRGNMETQYF	TGTGCCAGCTCACCACGAGGGAATATGGAGACCCAGTACTTC
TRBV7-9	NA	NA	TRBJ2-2	CASSIQSTGELFF	TGTGCCAGCAGCATACAGAGCACCGGGGAGCTGTTTTTT
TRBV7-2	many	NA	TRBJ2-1	CASSWDSYNEQFF	TGTGCCAGCAGCTGGGATTCCTACAATGAGCAGTTCTTC
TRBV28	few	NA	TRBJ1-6	CASSTFGDGEGPLHF	TGTGCCAGCAGCACCTTCGGGGACGGGGAGGGGCCCCTCCACTTT
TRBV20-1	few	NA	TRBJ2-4	CSARDGAGVLAKNIQYF	TGCAGTGCTAGAGATGGGGCAGGAGTACTAGCCAAAAACATTCAGTACTTC
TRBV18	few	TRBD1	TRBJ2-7	CASSPSRDSYEQYF	TGTGCCAGCTCACCTTCCCGGGACAGCTACGAGCAGTACTTC
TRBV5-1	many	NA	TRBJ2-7	CASSLLRYGNEQYF	TGCGCCAGCAGCTTGCTAAGGTACGGGAACGAGCAGTACTTC
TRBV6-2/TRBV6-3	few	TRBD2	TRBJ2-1	CASSSSGDSYNEQFF	TGTGCCAGCAGTTCTAGCGGGGACTCCTACAATGAGCAGTTCTTC
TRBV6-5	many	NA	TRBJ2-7	CASSYSPGSSYEQYF	TGTGCCAGCAGTTACTCCCCGGGGAGCTCCTACGAGCAGTACTTC
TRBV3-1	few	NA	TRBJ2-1	CASSQVERKDGNEQFF	TGTGCCAGCAGCCAAGTCGAAAGGAAGGATGGCAATGAGCAGTTCTTC
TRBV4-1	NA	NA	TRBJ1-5	CASSQDESNPYQPQHF	TGCGCCAGCAGCCAAGATGAGTCCAACCCTTATCAGCCCCAGCATTTT
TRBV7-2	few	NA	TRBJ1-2	CASSAFGAGRNGYTF	TGTGCCAGCAGCGCCTTCGGGGCAGGGAGGAATGGCTACACCTTC
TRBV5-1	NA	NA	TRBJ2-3	CASSLGLGNGDTQYF	TGCGCCAGCAGCTTAGGACTGGGGAACGGGGATACGCAGTATTTT
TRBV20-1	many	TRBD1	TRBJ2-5	CSASRIDRDLRETQYF	TGCAGTGCTAGCAGAATCGACAGGGACCTCCGTGAGACCCAGTACTTC
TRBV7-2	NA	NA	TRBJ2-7	CASSNGQDYEQYF	TGTGCCAGCAGCAACGGACAAGACTACGAGCAGTACTTC
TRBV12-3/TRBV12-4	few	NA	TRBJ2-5	CASRGPSGETQYF	TGTGCCAGCAGGGGACCTTCGGGAGAGACCCAGTACTTC